These 17 T cell receptor beta chains were sequenced from one sample in a study of response to subunit inactivated influenza vaccine. TCRdb processed the RT-PCR reads anew with MiXCR; each CDR3 protein has one entry. The sample carries around 520,000 distinct CDR3 sequences, 25% recorded once. The starting material was CD4+ T cells sorted from PBMCs, obtained about 5 days after vaccination. Receptors were obtained from a man aged 45-65 years who received an inactivated influenza vaccine.

This clonotype was picked up a small number of times. This chain joins TRBV10-3 and TRBJ2-2; 9 bases are shared with TRBD1. CDR3 length equals 15 residues. Germline loops: CDR1 ENHRY, CDR2 SYGVKD. V lost 6 bases to trimming and J lost 11 bases; unmatched junction nucleotides: 13. DNA of the CDR3: TGTGCCATCAGCAACCCGGGACAGGGTTTCGGAGAGCTGTTTTTT. Its protein is CAISNPGQGFGELFF.

This clonotype was counted between two and nine times. V gene TRBV11-2 combines with J gene TRBJ2-7; D gene unclear. Trimming shortened V by 1 base and J by 7 bases, and 11 bases separated the two germline ends. The CDR3 loop spans 13 amino acids. Germline V CDR1 and CDR2: SGHAT, FQNNGV. The CDR3 coding sequence is TGTGCCAGCAGCTTAGGCGAGAGAGGAGAGCAGTACTTC. It is translated as CASSLGERGEQYF.

This clonotype was seen ten or more times. The chain employs TRBV11-2 and TRBJ1-6; 7 bases agree with TRBD1. The germline gives CDR1 SGHAT, CDR2 FQNNGV. The J segment lost 8 bases and the V segment lost 1 base, leaving 8 bases of the junction unmatched. The CDR3 consists of 16 residues. CDR3 DNA: TGTGCCAGCAGCTTAGTAGGAGGGACAGCTTATTCACCCCTCCACTTT. Translating it yields CASSLVGGTAYSPLHF.

This clonotype was observed a handful of times. The rearrangement joins TRBV29-1 to TRBJ2-7; D ambiguous. The ends were cut back, 0 bases at V and 6 bases at J, with 12 bases in the middle. The CDR3 is made up of 13 amino acids. Looked up from germline, CDR1 is SQVTM and CDR2 is ANQGSEA. The CDR3 DNA is TGCAGCGTTGAAGAGGTGACCGCAAGCGAGCAGTACTTC. Its protein is CSVEEVTASEQYF.

This clonotype turned up a few times. The CDR3 bases are TGCAGCGTTTATGGGTTGAACACTGAAGCTTTCTTT. Residues: CSVYGLNTEAFF. The chain uses TRBV29-1 and TRBJ1-1; unclear D gene. V lost 5 bases and J 0 bases, leaving 7 bases between the germline ends. Germline values: CDR1 SQVTM, CDR2 ANQGSEA. This CDR3 spans 12 amino acids.

The CDR3 DNA is TGTGCCAGCAGCGAAACCGGGACTAGCGGGAGGAACACCGGGGAGCTGTTTTTT. Its protein is CASSETGTSGRNTGELFF. The chain combines TRBV3-1 with TRBJ2-2, with 14 nucleotides matching TRBD2. This CDR3 contains 18 residues. Germline trimming cut 5 bases from V and 1 base from J; bases unmatched to any gene: 6. The germline V gene has CDR1 LGHDT and CDR2 YNNKEL (reference sequence).

A few counts support this clonotype. The V call is TRBV5-5, the J call TRBJ1-5; D gene uncertain. Trimming took off 0 bases at V and 2 bases at J, with 9 bases between the two ends. CDR3 length: 15 residues. Germline CDR1 reads SGHKS; CDR2 reads YYEKEE (reference sequence). The CDR3 nucleotides are TGTGCCAGCAGCTTGGTGGGATCTGGCAATCAGCCCCAGCATTTT. Residues: CASSLVGSGNQPQHF.

The genes are TRBV4-1 and TRBJ2-3; either TRBD1 or TRBD2 may fit D (5 bases each). CDR1 MGHRA and CDR2 YSYEKL come from the germline V gene. Trimming took off 0 bases at V and 2 bases at J, with 12 bases between the two ends. The CDR3 has 16 amino acids. CDR3: CASSQDLRGTTDTQYF. DNA of the CDR3: TGCGCCAGCAGCCAAGATCTGAGGGGCACCACAGATACGCAGTATTTT.

The J gene is TRBJ2-5, the V gene TRBV18; possible D gene TRBD2, 5 bases. Trimming removed 3 bases at V and 5 bases at J, with 10 bases between. The CDR3 contains 13 residues. Germline values: CDR1 KGHSH, CDR2 LQKENI. Here the CDR3 DNA reads TGTGCCAGCTCACCCCTCCCGGGGGAGACCCAGTACTTC. Translating gives CASSPLPGETQYF.

V and J are TRBV29-1 and TRBJ2-1; the D gene is possibly TRBD1 (5 bases). V was pared by 1 base and J by 7 bases, with 11 bases between. The CDR3 loop spans 13 amino acids. Germline V gene data show CDR1 as SQVTM and CDR2 as ANQGSEA. The CDR3 region has the DNA TGCAGCGTTGAAGGGGCCAGGGTGAATGAGCAGTTCTTC. Translating it yields CSVEGARVNEQFF.

The CDR3 sequence is CASSPRTSQQETQYF. The DNA of the CDR3 is TGTGCCAGCTCTCCAAGGACTAGCCAACAAGAGACCCAGTACTTC. This rearrangement joins TRBV18 to TRBJ2-5, with TRBD2 matching over 8 bases. The CDR3 covers 15 residues. The junction had 8 bases not matched to a gene; V was cut back by 6 bases and J by 2 bases. Per the germline V gene, CDR1 is KGHSH and CDR2 is LQKENI.

This clonotype was detected a few times. This rearrangement joins TRBV5-6 to TRBJ2-5; D unclear. The CDR3 consists of 13 residues. Germline lookup yields CDR1 SGHDT and CDR2 YYEEEE. The germline V and J ends were trimmed by 5 bases and 2 bases, with 10 bases remaining between them. The CDR3 sequence is CASRDSSQETQYF. The CDR3 DNA follows: TGTGCCAGCAGAGATAGCTCGCAAGAGACCCAGTACTTC.

This clonotype was seen only a few times. The chain employs TRBV20-1 and TRBJ2-7; D perhaps matches TRBD1 (6 bases). The CDR3 spans 13 residues. Trimming shortened V by 3 bases and J by 4 bases, and 13 bases separated the two germline ends. The germline V gene has CDR1 DFQATT and CDR2 SNEGSKA (reference sequence). The CDR3 sequence is CSARGDRRYEQYF. The CDR3 bases are TGCAGTGCTAGGGGCGACAGGAGGTACGAGCAGTACTTC.

This clonotype appeared many times. The genes are TRBV7-2 and TRBJ1-6; TRBD1 agrees at 7 bases. The length of the CDR3 is 16 residues. Per germline, CDR1 SGHTA and CDR2 FQGNSA. Trimming at V came to 1 base and at J to 10 bases, leaving 10 bases not matched to a gene. CDR3 sequence reads: CASSLVGTDRRSPLHF. The CDR3, as DNA: TGTGCCAGCAGCTTAGTCGGGACGGACAGGAGATCACCCCTCCACTTT. Drawing the rest from reference TRBV7-2 and TRBJ1-6, the complete variable domain is GAGVSQSPSNKVTEKGKDVELRCDPISGHTALYWYRQSLGQGLEFLIYFQGNSAPDKSGLPSDRFSAERTGGSVSTLTIQRTQQEDSAVYLCASSLVGTDRRSPLHFGNGTRLTVT.

This clonotype turned up a few times. The gene calls are TRBV12-3 or TRBV12-4 and TRBJ1-6; 8 nucleotides match TRBD1. Trimming cost V 2 bases and J 9 bases; bases outside gene matches: 3. This CDR3 contains 14 residues. CDR3 in DNA: TGTGCCAGCAGTTTACAGGGGGCGCTTTCACCCCTCCACTTT. It specifies CASSLQGALSPLHF.

The chain is built from TRBV4-3 and TRBJ2-1, with 9 bases aligning to TRBD2. Germline V CDR1 and CDR2: LGHNA, YSLEER. The CDR3 is 16 residues long. Trimming cost V 1 base and J 6 bases; bases outside gene matches: 7. The CDR3 DNA is TGCGCCAGCAGCCAAGTTCGCGGACTAGCGTTCAATGAGCAGTTCTTC. Encoded protein: CASSQVRGLAFNEQFF.

The rearrangement uses TRBV20-1 and TRBJ2-1, with 8 bases identical to TRBD2. The V segment lost 4 bases and the J segment 1 base; nucleotides outside the gene matches: 9. The CDR3 runs to 16 residues. Germline V gives CDR1 DFQATT, CDR2 SNEGSKA (reference sequence). The CDR3 DNA sequence: TGCAGTGCTAAGCTTGGCGGGGGGTCGTCCTACAATGAGCAGTTCTTC. This translates into CSAKLGGGSSYNEQFF.